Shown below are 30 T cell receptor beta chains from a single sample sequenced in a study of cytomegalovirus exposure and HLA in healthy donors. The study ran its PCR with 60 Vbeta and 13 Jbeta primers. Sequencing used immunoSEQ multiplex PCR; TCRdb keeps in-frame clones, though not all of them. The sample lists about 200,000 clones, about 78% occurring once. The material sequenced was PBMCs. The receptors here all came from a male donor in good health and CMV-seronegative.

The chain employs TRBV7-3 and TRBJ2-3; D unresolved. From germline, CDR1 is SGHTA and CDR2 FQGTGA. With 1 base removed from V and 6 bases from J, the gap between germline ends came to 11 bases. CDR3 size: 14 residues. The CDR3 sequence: CASSLSDPRDTQYF. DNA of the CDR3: TGTGCCAGCAGCTTAAGTGACCCGAGGGATACGCAGTATTTT.

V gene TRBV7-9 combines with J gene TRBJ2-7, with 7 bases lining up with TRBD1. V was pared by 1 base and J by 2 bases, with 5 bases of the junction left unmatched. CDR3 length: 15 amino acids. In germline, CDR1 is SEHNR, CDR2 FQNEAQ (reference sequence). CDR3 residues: CASSLGGQRTYEQYF. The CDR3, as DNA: TGTGCCAGCAGCTTAGGGGGACAGAGAACCTACGAGCAGTACTTC.

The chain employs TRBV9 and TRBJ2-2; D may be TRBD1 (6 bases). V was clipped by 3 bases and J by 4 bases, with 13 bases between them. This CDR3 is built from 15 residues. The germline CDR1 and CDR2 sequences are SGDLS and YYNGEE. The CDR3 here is CASSEQGRFTGELFF. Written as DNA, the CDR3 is TGTGCCAGCAGCGAACAGGGTCGGTTCACCGGGGAGCTGTTTTTT.

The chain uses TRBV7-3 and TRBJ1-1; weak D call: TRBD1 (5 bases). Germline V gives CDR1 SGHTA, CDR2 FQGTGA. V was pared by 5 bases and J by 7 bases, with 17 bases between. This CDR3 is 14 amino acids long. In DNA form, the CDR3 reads TGTGCCAGCAGCGCGGGAGGGGAAAGGGGTGAAGCTTTCTTT. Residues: CASSAGGERGEAFF.

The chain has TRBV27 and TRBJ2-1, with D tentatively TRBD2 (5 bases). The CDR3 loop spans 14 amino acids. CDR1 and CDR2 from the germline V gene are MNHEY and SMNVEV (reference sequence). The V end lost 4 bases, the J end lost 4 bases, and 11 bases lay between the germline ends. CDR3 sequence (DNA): TGTGCCAGCAGTTCAGCGGCCTCGTACAATGAGCAGTTCTTC. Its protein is CASSSAASYNEQFF.

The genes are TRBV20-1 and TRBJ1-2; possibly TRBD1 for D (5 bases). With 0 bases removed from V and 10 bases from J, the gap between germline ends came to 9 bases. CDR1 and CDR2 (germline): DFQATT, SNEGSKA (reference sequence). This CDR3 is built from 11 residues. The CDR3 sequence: CSARETGYYTF. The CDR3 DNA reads TGCAGTGCTAGAGAAACAGGATACTACACCTTC.

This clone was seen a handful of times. CDR3 DNA sequence: TGCGCCAGCAGTCCCCAAACGGACAGTTCCGAGGCTGCAACTAATGAAAAACTGTTTTTT. Its protein is CASSPQTDSSEAATNEKLFF. The chain carries TRBV23-1 and TRBJ1-4; perhaps TRBD1 as D (6 bases). TRBV23-1 is sorted into the ORF group, with uncertain function. V was shortened by 4 bases and J by 0 bases, with 24 bases between the two germline ends. The CDR3 spans 20 residues.

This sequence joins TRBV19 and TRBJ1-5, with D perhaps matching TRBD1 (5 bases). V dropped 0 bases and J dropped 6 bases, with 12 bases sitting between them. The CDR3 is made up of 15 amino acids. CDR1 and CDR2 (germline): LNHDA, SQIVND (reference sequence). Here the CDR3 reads CASSIDPGARQPQHF. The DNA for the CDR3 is TGTGCCAGTAGTATAGATCCTGGGGCACGTCAGCCCCAGCATTTT. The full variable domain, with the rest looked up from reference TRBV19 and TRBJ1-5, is DGGITQSPKYLFRKEGQNVTLSCEQNLNHDAMYWYRQDPGQGLRLIYYSQIVNDFQKGDIAEGYSVSREKKESFPLTVTSAQKNPTAFYLCASSIDPGARQPQHFGDGTRLSIL.

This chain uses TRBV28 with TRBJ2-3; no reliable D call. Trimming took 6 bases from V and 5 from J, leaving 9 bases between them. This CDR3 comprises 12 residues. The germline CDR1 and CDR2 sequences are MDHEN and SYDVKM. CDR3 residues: CASRARGDTQYF. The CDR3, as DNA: TGTGCCAGCAGGGCTAGAGGAGATACGCAGTATTTT.

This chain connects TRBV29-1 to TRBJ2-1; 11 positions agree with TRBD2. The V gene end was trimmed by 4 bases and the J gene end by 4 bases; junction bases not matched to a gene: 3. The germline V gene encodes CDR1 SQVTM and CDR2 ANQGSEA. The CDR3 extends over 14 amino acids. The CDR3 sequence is CSVGASGRYNEQFF. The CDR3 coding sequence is TGCAGCGTTGGGGCTAGCGGGAGGTACAATGAGCAGTTCTTC.

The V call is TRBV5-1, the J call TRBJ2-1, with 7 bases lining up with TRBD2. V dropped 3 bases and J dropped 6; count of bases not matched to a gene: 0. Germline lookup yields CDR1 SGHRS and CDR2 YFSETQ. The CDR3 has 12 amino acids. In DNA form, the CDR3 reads TGCGCCAGCAGCTGGACTAGCAATGAGCAGTTCTTC. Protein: CASSWTSNEQFF. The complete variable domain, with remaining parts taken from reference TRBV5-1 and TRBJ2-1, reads KAGVTQTPRYLIKTRGQQVTLSCSPISGHRSVSWYQQTPGQGLQFLFEYFSETQRNKGNFPGRFSGRQFSNSRSEMNVSTLELGDSALYLCASSWTSNEQFFGPGTRLTVL.

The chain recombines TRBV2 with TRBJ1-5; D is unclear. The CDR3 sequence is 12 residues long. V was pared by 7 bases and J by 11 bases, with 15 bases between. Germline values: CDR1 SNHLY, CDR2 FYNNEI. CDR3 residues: CASTLTGRTQHF. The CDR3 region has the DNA TGTGCCAGCACCCTGACGGGGAGGACCCAGCATTTT.

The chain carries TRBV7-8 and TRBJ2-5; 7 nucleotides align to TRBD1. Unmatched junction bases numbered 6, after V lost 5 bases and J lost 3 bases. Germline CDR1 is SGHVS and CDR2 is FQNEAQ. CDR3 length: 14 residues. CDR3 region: CASSPYRGEETQYF. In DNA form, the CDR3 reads TGTGCCAGCAGCCCATACAGGGGCGAAGAGACCCAGTACTTC.

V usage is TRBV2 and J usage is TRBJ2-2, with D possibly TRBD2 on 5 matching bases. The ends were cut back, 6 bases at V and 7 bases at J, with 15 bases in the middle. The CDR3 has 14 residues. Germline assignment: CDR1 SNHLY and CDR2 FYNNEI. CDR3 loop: CASRNGIPVGELFF. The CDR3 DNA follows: TGTGCCAGCAGGAACGGGATTCCTGTCGGGGAGCTGTTTTTT.

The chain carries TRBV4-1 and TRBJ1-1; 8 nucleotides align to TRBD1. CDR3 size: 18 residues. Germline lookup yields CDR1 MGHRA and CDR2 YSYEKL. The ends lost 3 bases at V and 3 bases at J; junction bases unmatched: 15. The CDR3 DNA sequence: TGCGCCAGCAGCCAGGCGCCGGGACAGGCGATTGGGGACACTGAAGCTTTCTTT. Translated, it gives CASSQAPGQAIGDTEAFF.

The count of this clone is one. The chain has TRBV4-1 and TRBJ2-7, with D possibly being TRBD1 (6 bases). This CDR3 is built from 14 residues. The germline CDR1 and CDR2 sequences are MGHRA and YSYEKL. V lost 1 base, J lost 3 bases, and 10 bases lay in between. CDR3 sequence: CASSQADRVYEQYF. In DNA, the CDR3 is TGCGCCAGCAGCCAAGCGGACAGAGTCTACGAGCAGTACTTC.

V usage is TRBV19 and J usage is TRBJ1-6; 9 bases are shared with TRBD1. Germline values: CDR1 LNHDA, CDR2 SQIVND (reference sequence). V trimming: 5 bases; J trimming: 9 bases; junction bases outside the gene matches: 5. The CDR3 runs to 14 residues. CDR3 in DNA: TGTGCCAGTAGTCGTATGGGACAGGGTTCACCCCTCCACTTT. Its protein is CASSRMGQGSPLHF.

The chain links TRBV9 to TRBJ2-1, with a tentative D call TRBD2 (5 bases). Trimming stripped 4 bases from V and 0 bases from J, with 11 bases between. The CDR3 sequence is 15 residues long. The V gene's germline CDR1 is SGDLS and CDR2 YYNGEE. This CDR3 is CASSPSGLSYNEQFF. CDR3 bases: TGTGCCAGCAGCCCGAGCGGACTCTCCTACAATGAGCAGTTCTTC.

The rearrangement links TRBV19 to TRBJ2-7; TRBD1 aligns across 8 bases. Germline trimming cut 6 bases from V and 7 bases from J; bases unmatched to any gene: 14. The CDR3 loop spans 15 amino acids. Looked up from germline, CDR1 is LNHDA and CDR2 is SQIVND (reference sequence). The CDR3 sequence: CASSVPGRGRREQYF. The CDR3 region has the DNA TGTGCCAGTAGCGTTCCCGGCAGGGGGCGAAGGGAGCAGTACTTC.

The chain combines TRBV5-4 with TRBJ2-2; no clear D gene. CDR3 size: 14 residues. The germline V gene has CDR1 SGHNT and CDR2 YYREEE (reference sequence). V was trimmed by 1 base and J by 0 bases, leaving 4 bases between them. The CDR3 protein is CASSLTANTGELFF. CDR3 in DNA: TGTGCCAGCAGCTTGACAGCGAACACCGGGGAGCTGTTTTTT.

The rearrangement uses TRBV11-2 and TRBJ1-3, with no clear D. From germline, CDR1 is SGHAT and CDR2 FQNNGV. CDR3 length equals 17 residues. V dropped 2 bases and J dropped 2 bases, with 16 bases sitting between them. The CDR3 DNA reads TGTGCCAGCAGCTTATCGGCGGGCCTCGAGACTGGAAACACCATATATTTT. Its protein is CASSLSAGLETGNTIYF.

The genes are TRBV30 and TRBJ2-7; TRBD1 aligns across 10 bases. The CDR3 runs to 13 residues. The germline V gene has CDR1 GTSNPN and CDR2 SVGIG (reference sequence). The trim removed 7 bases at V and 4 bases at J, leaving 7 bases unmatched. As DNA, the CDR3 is TGTGCCTCTTCCGGGACAGGGGAATACGAGCAGTACTTC. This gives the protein CASSGTGEYEQYF.

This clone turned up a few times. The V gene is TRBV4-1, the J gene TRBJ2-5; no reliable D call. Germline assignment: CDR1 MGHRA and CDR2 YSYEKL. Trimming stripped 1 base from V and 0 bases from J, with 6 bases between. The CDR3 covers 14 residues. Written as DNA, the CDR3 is TGCGCCAGCAGCCAAGTAGCCTACCAAGAGACCCAGTACTTC. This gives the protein CASSQVAYQETQYF.

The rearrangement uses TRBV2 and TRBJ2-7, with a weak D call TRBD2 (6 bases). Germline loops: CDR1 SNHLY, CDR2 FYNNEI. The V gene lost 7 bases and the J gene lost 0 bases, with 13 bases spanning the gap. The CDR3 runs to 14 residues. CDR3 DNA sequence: TGTGCCAGCACCCTTGTCGGGAGCTCCTACGAGCAGTACTTC. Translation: CASTLVGSSYEQYF.

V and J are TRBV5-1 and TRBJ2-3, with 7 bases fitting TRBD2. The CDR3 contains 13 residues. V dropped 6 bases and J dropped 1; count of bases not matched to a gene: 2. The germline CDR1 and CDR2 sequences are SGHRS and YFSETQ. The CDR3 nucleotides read TGCGCCAGCACCCTAGCGGGCACAGATACGCAGTATTTT. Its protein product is CASTLAGTDTQYF.

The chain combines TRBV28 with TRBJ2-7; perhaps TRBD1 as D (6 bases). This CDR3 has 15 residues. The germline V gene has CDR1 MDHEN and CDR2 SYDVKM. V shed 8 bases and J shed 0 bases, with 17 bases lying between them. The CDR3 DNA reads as TGTGCCAGCGGGCTACAGGGTGCCCTCTCCTACGAGCAGTACTTC. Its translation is CASGLQGALSYEQYF.

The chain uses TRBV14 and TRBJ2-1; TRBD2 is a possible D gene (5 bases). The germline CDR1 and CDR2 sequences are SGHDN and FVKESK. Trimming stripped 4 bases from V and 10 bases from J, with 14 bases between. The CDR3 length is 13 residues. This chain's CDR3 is CASSRTEVGEQFF. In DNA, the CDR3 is TGTGCCAGCAGCCGGACGGAGGTCGGCGAGCAGTTCTTC. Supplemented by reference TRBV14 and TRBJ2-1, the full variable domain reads EAGVTQFPSHSVIEKGQTVTLRCDPISGHDNLYWYRRVMGKEIKFLLHFVKESKQDESGMPNNRFLAERTGGTYSTLKVQPAELEDSGVYFCASSRTEVGEQFFGPGTRLTVL.

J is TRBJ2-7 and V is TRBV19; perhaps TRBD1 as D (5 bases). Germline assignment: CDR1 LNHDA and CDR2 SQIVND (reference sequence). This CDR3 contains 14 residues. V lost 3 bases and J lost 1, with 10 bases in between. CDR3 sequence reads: CASSIWGPSYEQYF. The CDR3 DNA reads TGTGCCAGTAGTATTTGGGGCCCTTCCTACGAGCAGTACTTC.

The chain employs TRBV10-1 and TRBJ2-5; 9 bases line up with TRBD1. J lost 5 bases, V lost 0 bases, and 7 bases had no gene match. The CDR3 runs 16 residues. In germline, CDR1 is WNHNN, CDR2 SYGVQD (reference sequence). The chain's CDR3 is CASSESRDRVIETQYF. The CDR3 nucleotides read TGCGCCAGCAGTGAGTCGAGGGACAGGGTTATCGAGACCCAGTACTTC.

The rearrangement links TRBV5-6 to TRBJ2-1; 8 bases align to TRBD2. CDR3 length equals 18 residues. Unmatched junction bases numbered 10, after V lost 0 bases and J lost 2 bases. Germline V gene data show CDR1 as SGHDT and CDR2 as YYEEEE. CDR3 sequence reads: CASSLAVIAGLPYNEQFF. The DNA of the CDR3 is TGTGCCAGCAGCTTGGCCGTAATAGCGGGACTCCCCTACAATGAGCAGTTCTTC.